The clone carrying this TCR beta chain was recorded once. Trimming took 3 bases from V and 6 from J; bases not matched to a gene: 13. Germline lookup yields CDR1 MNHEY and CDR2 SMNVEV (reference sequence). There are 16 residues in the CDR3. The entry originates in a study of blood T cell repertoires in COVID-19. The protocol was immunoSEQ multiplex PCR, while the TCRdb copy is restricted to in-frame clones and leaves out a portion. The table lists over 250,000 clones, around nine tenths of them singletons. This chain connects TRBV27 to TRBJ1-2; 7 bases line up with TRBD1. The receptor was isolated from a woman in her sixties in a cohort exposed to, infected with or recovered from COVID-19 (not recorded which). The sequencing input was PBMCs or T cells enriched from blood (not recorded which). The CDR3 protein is CASSLHYQGGTDGYTF. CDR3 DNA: TGTGCCAGCAGTTTGCACTACCAGGGGGGAACGGATGGCTACACCTTC.